One and the same sample provided the 17 T cell receptor beta chains below, sequenced in a study of control samples from healthy donors and cancer patients. Libraries were prepared by immunoSEQ multiplex PCR; TCRdb keeps only in-frame clonotypes and omits some of them. The sample lists roughly 120,000 clones; roughly 90% were seen once. The source material was blood. The origin of the receptors is a woman aged 18-30 years in good health.

This chain joins TRBV11-3 and TRBJ2-1; D is possibly TRBD2 (5 bases). The germline gives CDR1 SGHNT, CDR2 YENEEA. The CDR3 covers 16 residues. V lost 3 bases and J lost 0, with 12 bases in between. The CDR3 loop is CASSLGGWSSYNEQFF. CDR3 sequence (DNA): TGTGCCAGCAGCTTGGGCGGGTGGAGCTCCTACAATGAGCAGTTCTTC.

V and J are TRBV6-5 and TRBJ2-7; D perhaps matches TRBD1 (5 bases). With 2 bases removed from V and 2 bases from J, the gap between germline ends came to 13 bases. Germline V gene sequence: CDR1 MNHEY, CDR2 SVGAGI. The CDR3 sequence is 15 residues long. CDR3 nucleotides: TGTGCCAGCAGTTACGGCAGGGTGGGGCCCTACGAGCAGTACTTC. Translated, it gives CASSYGRVGPYEQYF.

The V and J genes are TRBV10-2 and TRBJ2-3; 7 nucleotides agree with TRBD2. This CDR3 is built from 16 residues. Trimming at V came to 0 bases and at J to 5 bases, leaving 8 bases not matched to a gene. From germline, CDR1 is WSHSY and CDR2 SAAADI. The CDR3, as DNA: TGCGCCAGCAGTGAGTCGGGTAGCGGGTCCTTAGATACGCAGTATTTT. Residues: CASSESGSGSLDTQYF.

The chain joins TRBV18 to TRBJ2-7; possible D gene TRBD2, 5 bases. The CDR3 loop spans 16 amino acids. Trimming took off 3 bases at V and 0 bases at J, with 15 bases between the two ends. Germline V gene sequence: CDR1 KGHSH, CDR2 LQKENI. The CDR3, as DNA: TGTGCCAGCTCACCGAAGCTGGGAGTAAGCTCCTACGAGCAGTACTTC. Translating it yields CASSPKLGVSSYEQYF.

This chain uses TRBV6-2 or TRBV6-3 with TRBJ1-1, with D perhaps matching TRBD1 (5 bases). CDR1 and CDR2 from the germline V gene are MNHEY and SVGEGT. This CDR3 is built from 14 residues. With 2 bases removed from V and 4 bases from J, the gap between germline ends came to 11 bases. The CDR3 spells CASSYGARSTEAFF. The CDR3 DNA is TGTGCCAGCAGTTACGGGGCCCGGAGCACTGAAGCTTTCTTT.

V usage is TRBV11-1 and J usage is TRBJ2-2; D may be TRBD2 (5 bases). Per germline, CDR1 SGHAT and CDR2 FQDESV (reference sequence). The CDR3 length is 15 residues. Trimming stripped 5 bases from V and 6 bases from J, with 16 bases between. CDR3 loop: CASSRPEGVPGELFF. CDR3 DNA: TGTGCCAGCAGCCGACCCGAGGGTGTCCCCGGGGAGCTGTTTTTT.

J is TRBJ2-3 and V is TRBV7-2; tentative D call: TRBD2 (5 bases). With 4 bases removed from V and 3 bases from J, the gap between germline ends came to 14 bases. The germline CDR1 and CDR2 sequences are SGHTA and FQGNSA. The CDR3 covers 15 residues. The CDR3 reads CASSSGLVFTDTQYF. The DNA of the CDR3 is TGTGCCAGCAGCTCCGGACTCGTATTTACAGATACGCAGTATTTT. The variable domain in full, completed from reference TRBV7-2 and TRBJ2-3, reads GAGVSQSPSNKVTEKGKDVELRCDPISGHTALYWYRQSLGQGLEFLIYFQGNSAPDKSGLPSDRFSAERTGGSVSTLTIQRTQQEDSAVYLCASSSGLVFTDTQYFGPGTRLTVL.

The CDR3 loop reads CASISGYTQYF. For the CDR3, the DNA is TGTGCCAGTATCTCGGGTTATACGCAGTATTTT. This rearrangement joins TRBV19 to TRBJ2-3; no definite D call. V lost 7 bases, J lost 7 bases, and 9 bases lay in between. Germline V gives CDR1 LNHDA, CDR2 SQIVND (reference sequence). The CDR3 sequence is 11 residues long.

This sequence joins TRBV21-1 and TRBJ1-3. TRBV21-1 corresponds to a pseudogene. The CDR3 covers 15 residues. CDR3 nucleotides: TGTGCCAGCAGCAAAGGTCGGAGGACTGGAAACACCATATATTTT. Its translation is CASSKGRRTGNTIYF.

The chain employs TRBV18 and TRBJ2-3; 7 bases map to TRBD2. The length of the CDR3 is 18 residues. Trimming cost V 5 bases and J 2 bases; bases outside gene matches: 16. From germline, CDR1 is KGHSH and CDR2 LQKENI. The CDR3 reads CASSTLSGGAGYTDTQYF. The CDR3 coding sequence is TGTGCCAGCTCAACCCTATCCGGAGGAGCGGGGTACACAGATACGCAGTATTTT.

The chain combines TRBV18 with TRBJ2-3; no firm D call. The CDR3 spans 17 residues. Germline V gene lookup returns CDR1 KGHSH and CDR2 LQKENI. The germline V and J ends were trimmed by 3 bases and 6 bases, with 22 bases remaining between them. CDR3 sequence (DNA): TGTGCCAGCTCACCTGGGCAACCGCGTCTCCTCTCGGATACGCAGTATTTT. This sequence encodes CASSPGQPRLLSDTQYF.

There are a few counts of this clone. The genes are TRBV9 and TRBJ2-6; 10 positions agree with TRBD1. The ends lost 0 bases at V and 1 base at J; junction bases unmatched: 4. The CDR3 is 18 amino acids. CDR1 and CDR2 (germline): SGDLS, YYNGEE. The CDR3 region has the DNA TGTGCCAGCAGCGTAGTGGGACAGGGGTCGTCTGGGGCCAACGTCCTGACTTTC. This gives the protein CASSVVGQGSSGANVLTF.

V is TRBV5-5 and J is TRBJ2-2; maybe TRBD2 (5 bases). V lost 6 bases and J lost 0, with 9 bases in between. This CDR3 is 14 amino acids long. Germline V gene lookup returns CDR1 SGHKS and CDR2 YYEKEE (reference sequence). The CDR3: CASTGIANTGELFF. CDR3 nucleotide sequence: TGTGCCAGCACCGGGATAGCGAACACCGGGGAGCTGTTTTTT.

The CDR3 coding sequence is TGCGCCAGCAGCCAAGACGGCAGGGTGGACACTGAAGCTTTCTTT. Its translation is CASSQDGRVDTEAFF. This sequence joins TRBV4-1 and TRBJ1-1; maybe TRBD1 (5 bases). Trimming pared 0 bases from V and 3 bases from J, leaving 11 bases between. The CDR3 is made up of 15 amino acids. From germline, CDR1 is MGHRA and CDR2 YSYEKL.

V gene TRBV7-8 combines with J gene TRBJ2-7; D unclear. This CDR3 has 13 residues. V was cut by 5 bases and J by 2 bases, with 10 bases left in between. Germline CDR1 SGHVS, CDR2 FQNEAQ. The CDR3: CASSPDVAYEQYF. CDR3 nucleotide sequence: TGTGCCAGCAGCCCCGACGTGGCCTACGAGCAGTACTTC.

As for this clone: Sequence at one end of the junction differs from germline and may be a read error. The chain recombines TRBV6-1 with TRBJ1-5; 9 nucleotides align to TRBD1. The length of the CDR3 is 16 residues. Germline assignment: CDR1 MNHNS and CDR2 SASEGT. CDR3 loop: CASNEAGQGPNQPQHF. CDR3 coding DNA: TGTGCCAGCAATGAAGCGGGACAGGGTCCCAATCAGCCCCAGCATTTT.

The chain employs TRBV4-3 and TRBJ2-7; D gene ambiguous. The CDR3 has 13 amino acids. V shed 1 base and J shed 4 bases, with 8 bases lying between them. CDR1 and CDR2 (germline): LGHNA, YSLEER. The CDR3 bases are TGCGCCAGCAGCCAAGGGGGTGGGTACGAGCAGTACTTC. Amino acid sequence: CASSQGGGYEQYF.